This section outlines one T cell receptor beta chain sequence together with its context. Its antigen is unknown. The study drew its donors from healthy HIV-negative adults without recent acute infections or vaccinations. This sample was included in a study of shared clonotypes between healthy human individuals. Study-level information: The cohort comprised a couple of women and a few men. Their ages spanned 18 to 49 years.

V lost 5 bases and J lost 7, with 19 bases in between. Germline V lookup: CDR1 SGHDN, CDR2 FVKESK. The CDR3 covers 15 residues. Sequenced by immunoSEQ multiplex PCR; TCRdb stores in-frame clones only, minus some. The table lists 400,000 to 500,000 clones, about 80% of them singletons. Whole-study findings and limits: The genetic and exposure-history diversity represented was limited by few donors.

Material: PBMCs. The chain links TRBV14 to TRBJ2-3; D is perhaps TRBD1 (8 bases). The TCR sequence derives from a woman in her 40s in good health. Some clones in this sample may be carry-over from other donors' samples. In nucleotides, the CDR3 is TGTGCCAGCAGCTCAGGGGGCGGGAGCTATTATACGCAGTATTTT. Protein product: CASSSGGGSYYTQYF.